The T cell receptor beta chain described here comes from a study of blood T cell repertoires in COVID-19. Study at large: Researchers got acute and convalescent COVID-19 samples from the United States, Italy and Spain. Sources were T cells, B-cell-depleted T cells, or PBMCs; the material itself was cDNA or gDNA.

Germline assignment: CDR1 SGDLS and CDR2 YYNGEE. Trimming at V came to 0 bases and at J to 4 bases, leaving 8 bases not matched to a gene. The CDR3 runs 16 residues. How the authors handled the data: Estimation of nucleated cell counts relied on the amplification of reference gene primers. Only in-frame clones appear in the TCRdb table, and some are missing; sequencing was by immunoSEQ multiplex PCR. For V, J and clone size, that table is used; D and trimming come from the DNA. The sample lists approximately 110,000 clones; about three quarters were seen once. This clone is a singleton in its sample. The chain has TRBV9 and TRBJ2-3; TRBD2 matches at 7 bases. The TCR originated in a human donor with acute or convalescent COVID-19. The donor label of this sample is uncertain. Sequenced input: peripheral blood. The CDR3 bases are TGTGCCAGCAGCGTAGACCATACCCGGGGGGCAGATACGCAGTATTTT. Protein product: CASSVDHTRGADTQYF. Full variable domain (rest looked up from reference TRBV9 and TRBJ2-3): DSGVTQTPKHLITATGQRVTLRCSPRSGDLSVYWYQQSLDQGLQFLIQYYNGEERAKGNILERFSAQQFPDLHSELNLSSLELGDSALYFCASSVDHTRGADTQYFGPGTRLTVL.